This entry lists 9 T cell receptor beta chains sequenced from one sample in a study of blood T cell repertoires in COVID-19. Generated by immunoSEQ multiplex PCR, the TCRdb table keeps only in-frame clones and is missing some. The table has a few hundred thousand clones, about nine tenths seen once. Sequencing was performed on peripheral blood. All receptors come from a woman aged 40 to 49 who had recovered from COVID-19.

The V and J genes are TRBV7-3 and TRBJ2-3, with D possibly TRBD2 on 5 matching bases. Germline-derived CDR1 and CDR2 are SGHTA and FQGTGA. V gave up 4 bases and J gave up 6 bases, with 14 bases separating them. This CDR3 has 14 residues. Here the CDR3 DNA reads TGTGCCAGCAGCTCCCTCGGAGAGGGTGATACGCAGTATTTT. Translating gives CASSSLGEGDTQYF.

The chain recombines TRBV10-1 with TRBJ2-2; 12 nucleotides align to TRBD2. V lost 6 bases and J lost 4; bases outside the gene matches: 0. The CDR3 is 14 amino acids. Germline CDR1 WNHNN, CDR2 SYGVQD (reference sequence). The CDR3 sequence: CASRTSGSTGELFF. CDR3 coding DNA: TGCGCCAGCAGGACTAGCGGGAGCACCGGGGAGCTGTTTTTT.

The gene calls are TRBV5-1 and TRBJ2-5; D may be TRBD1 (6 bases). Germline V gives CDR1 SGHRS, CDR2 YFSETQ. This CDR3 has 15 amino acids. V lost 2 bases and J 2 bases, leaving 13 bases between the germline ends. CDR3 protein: CASSFGQPAQETQYF. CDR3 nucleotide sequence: TGCGCCAGCAGCTTCGGACAGCCCGCGCAAGAGACCCAGTACTTC.

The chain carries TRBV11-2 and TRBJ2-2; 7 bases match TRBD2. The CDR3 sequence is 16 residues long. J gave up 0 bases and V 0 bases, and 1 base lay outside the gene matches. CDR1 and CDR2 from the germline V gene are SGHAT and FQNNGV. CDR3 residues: CASSLESGANTGELFF. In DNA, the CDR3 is TGTGCCAGCAGCTTAGAAAGCGGGGCGAACACCGGGGAGCTGTTTTTT.

The CDR3 region has the DNA TGTGCCAGTAGTATAGCCGGGACAGGGGTTAGCAATCAGCCCCAGCATTTT. Protein product: CASSIAGTGVSNQPQHF. The chain links TRBV19 to TRBJ1-5; 10 positions match TRBD1. This CDR3 comprises 17 residues. The trim removed 1 base at V and 0 bases at J, leaving 3 bases unmatched. CDR1 and CDR2 (germline): LNHDA, SQIVND (reference sequence).

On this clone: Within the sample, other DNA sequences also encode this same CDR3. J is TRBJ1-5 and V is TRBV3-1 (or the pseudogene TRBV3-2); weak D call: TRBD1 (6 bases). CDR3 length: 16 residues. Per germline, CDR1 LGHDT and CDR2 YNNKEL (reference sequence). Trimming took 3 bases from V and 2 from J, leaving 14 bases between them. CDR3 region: CASSQGAGGGNQPQHF. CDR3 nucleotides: TGTGCCAGCAGCCAGGGGGCCGGTGGGGGCAATCAGCCCCAGCATTTT.

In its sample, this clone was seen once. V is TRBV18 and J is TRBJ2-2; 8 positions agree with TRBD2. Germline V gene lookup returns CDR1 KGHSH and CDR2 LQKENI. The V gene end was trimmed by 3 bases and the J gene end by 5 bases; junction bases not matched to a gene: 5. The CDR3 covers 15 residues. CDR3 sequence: CASSPPGLGTGELFF. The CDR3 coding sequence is TGTGCCAGCTCACCCCCGGGACTAGGGACCGGGGAGCTGTTTTTT.

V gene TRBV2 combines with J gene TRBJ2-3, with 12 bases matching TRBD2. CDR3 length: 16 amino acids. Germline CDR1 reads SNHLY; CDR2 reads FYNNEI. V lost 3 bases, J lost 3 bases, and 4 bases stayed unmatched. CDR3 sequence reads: CASSDPSGRATDTQYF. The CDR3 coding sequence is TGTGCCAGCAGTGACCCTAGCGGGAGGGCGACAGATACGCAGTATTTT.

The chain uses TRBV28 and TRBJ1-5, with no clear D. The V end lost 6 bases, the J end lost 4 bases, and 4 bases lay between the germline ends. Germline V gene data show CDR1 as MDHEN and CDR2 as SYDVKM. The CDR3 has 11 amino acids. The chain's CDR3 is CASSVNQPQHF. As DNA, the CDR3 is TGTGCCAGCAGCGTTAATCAGCCCCAGCATTTT.